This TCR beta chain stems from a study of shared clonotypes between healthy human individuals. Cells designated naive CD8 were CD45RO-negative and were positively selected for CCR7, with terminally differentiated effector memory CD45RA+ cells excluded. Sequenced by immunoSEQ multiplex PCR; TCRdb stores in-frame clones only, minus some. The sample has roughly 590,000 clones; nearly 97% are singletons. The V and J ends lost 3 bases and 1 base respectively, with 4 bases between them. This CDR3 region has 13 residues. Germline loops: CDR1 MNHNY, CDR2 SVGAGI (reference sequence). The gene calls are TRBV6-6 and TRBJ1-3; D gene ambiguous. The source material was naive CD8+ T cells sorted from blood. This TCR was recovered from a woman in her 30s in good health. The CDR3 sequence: CASSYGSGNTIYF. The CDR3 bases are TGTGCCAGCAGTTATGGGTCTGGAAACACCATATATTTT.